Presented here are 20 T cell receptor beta chains from one specimen sequenced in a study of blood T cell repertoires in COVID-19. Sequenced by immunoSEQ multiplex PCR; TCRdb stores in-frame clones only, minus some. The sample has over 250,000 clones; 80% to 95% are singletons. Sequencing was carried out using peripheral blood. Receptors originate from a young adult with COVID-19, enrolled during active disease.

The CDR3 region is CASSSRQEIYEQYF. The CDR3 DNA is TGTGCCAGCAGTTCCCGACAAGAAATCTACGAGCAGTACTTC. V is TRBV28 and J is TRBJ2-7; D unresolved. V was cut by 4 bases and J by 3 bases, with 13 bases left in between. Germline CDR1 MDHEN, CDR2 SYDVKM. CDR3 length: 14 amino acids. Combining the CDR3 with reference TRBV28 and TRBJ2-7 gives the whole variable domain DVKVTQSSRYLVKRTGEKVFLECVQDMDHENMFWYRQDPGLGLRLIYFSYDVKMKEKGDIPEGYSVSREKKERFSLILESASTNQTSMYLCASSSRQEIYEQYFGPGTRLTVT.

About this clone: One junction end does not reproduce the germline sequence, and a read error may be involved. The J gene is TRBJ2-2, the V gene TRBV5-1, with 7 bases that match TRBD1. The germline CDR1 and CDR2 sequences are SGHRS and YFSETQ. The CDR3 sequence is 15 residues long. Here the CDR3 DNA reads TGCGCCAGCAGCTCCACAGGGGTGAACGCCGGGGAGCTGTTTTTT. Its protein product is CASSSTGVNAGELFF.

This rearrangement joins TRBV25-1 to TRBJ2-7, with 7 nucleotides matching TRBD1. The CDR3 is 11 residues long. Germline CDR1 is MGHDK and CDR2 is SYGVNS. V lost 5 bases and J lost 6; bases outside the gene matches: 1. The CDR3 DNA is TGTGCCAGCAGTCGGACAGGCGAGCAGTACTTC. Its protein product is CASSRTGEQYF.

The V call is TRBV9, the J call TRBJ2-7; 8 nucleotides align to TRBD1. CDR3 size: 13 residues. The germline gives CDR1 SGDLS, CDR2 YYNGEE. V lost 2 bases, J lost 4 bases, and 2 bases stayed unmatched. The DNA for the CDR3 is TGTGCCAGCAGCGTGGGACAGGAATACGAGCAGTACTTC. Amino acids: CASSVGQEYEQYF.

The chain recombines TRBV2 with TRBJ1-6, with D possibly being TRBD1 (5 bases). The CDR3 extends over 15 amino acids. Germline V gives CDR1 SNHLY, CDR2 FYNNEI. V lost 6 bases to trimming and J lost 0 bases, with 9 bases between them. In nucleotides, the CDR3 is TGTGCCAGCAGGAGACAGAGCTCCTATAATTCACCCCTCCACTTT. It is translated as CASRRQSSYNSPLHF.

The chain recombines TRBV6-5 with TRBJ2-2; a weak D match, TRBD1 (6 bases). This CDR3 spans 15 amino acids. V was shortened by 6 bases and J by 0 bases, with 11 bases between the two germline ends. Germline V lookup: CDR1 MNHEY, CDR2 SVGAGI. The CDR3 DNA follows: TGTGCCAGCAGACGCCGGACAGCGAACACCGGGGAGCTGTTTTTT. Its protein is CASRRRTANTGELFF.

The genes are TRBV9 and TRBJ1-4, with D perhaps matching TRBD1 (6 bases). This CDR3 is 14 amino acids long. Germline lookup yields CDR1 SGDLS and CDR2 YYNGEE. V was pared by 2 bases and J by 10 bases, with 15 bases between. The CDR3 sequence: CASSVGAAEGKLFF. The CDR3 DNA is TGTGCCAGCAGCGTGGGGGCCGCCGAGGGAAAACTGTTTTTT.

The J gene is TRBJ1-3, the V gene TRBV6-1; no clear D gene. The CDR3 has 16 residues. Germline CDR1 reads MNHNS; CDR2 reads SASEGT. Trimming pared 1 base from V and 4 bases from J, leaving 14 bases between. The CDR3 loop reads CASSEVVWGGGNTIYF. CDR3 nucleotide sequence: TGTGCCAGCAGTGAAGTGGTATGGGGAGGGGGAAACACCATATATTTT.

A word on this clone: Different DNA sequences within this sample yield the same CDR3. The V and J genes are TRBV4-1 and TRBJ1-3; TRBD1 aligns across 8 bases. The germline gives CDR1 MGHRA, CDR2 YSYEKL. This CDR3 is 17 amino acids long. Trimming at V came to 0 bases and at J to 1 base, leaving 5 bases not matched to a gene. The chain's CDR3 is CASSQDRQGASGNTIYF. The DNA of the CDR3 is TGCGCCAGCAGCCAAGATCGGCAGGGGGCATCTGGAAACACCATATATTTT.

V and J are TRBV5-6 and TRBJ2-7, with TRBD1 matching over 10 bases. Trimming at V came to 5 bases and at J to 5 bases, leaving 7 bases not matched to a gene. Germline V gene lookup returns CDR1 SGHDT and CDR2 YYEEEE. The CDR3 is made up of 14 amino acids. DNA of the CDR3: TGTGCCAGCAGTTGGTGGGACAGGGGCCACGAGCAGTACTTC. Translation gives CASSWWDRGHEQYF.

The chain joins TRBV12-5 to TRBJ1-6, with D possibly TRBD1 on 5 matching bases. The CDR3 consists of 16 residues. Germline V lookup: CDR1 LGHNT, CDR2 FRNRAP. The germline V and J ends were trimmed by 0 bases and 8 bases, with 14 bases remaining between them. CDR3 DNA sequence: TGTGCTAGTGGTTTGGTAGTACGACAGATGCATTCACCCCTCCACTTT. It encodes CASGLVVRQMHSPLHF. Looking up the rest from reference TRBV12-5 and TRBJ1-6 gives the full variable domain: DARVTQTPRHKVTEMGQEVTMRCQPILGHNTVFWYRQTMMQGLELLAYFRNRAPLDDSGMPKDRFSAEMPDATLATLKIQPSEPRDSAVYFCASGLVVRQMHSPLHFGNGTRLTVT.

This clone was detected only once. The chain joins TRBV27 to TRBJ1-1; 8 nucleotides line up with TRBD1. This CDR3 contains 15 residues. Germline V gives CDR1 MNHEY, CDR2 SMNVEV (reference sequence). The ends lost 5 bases at V and 5 bases at J; junction bases unmatched: 10. DNA of the CDR3: TGTGCCAGCAGTCTCCTGGACAGGGAGAGGACTGAAGCTTTCTTT. Translating it yields CASSLLDRERTEAFF.

This clone was counted between two and nine times. The CDR3 is CASSLAGEGTGELFF. CDR3 DNA sequence: TGTGCCAGCAGCTTAGCGGGAGAAGGCACCGGGGAGCTGTTTTTT. The V and J genes are TRBV7-7 and TRBJ2-2; possibly TRBD2 for D (5 bases). Trimming pared 0 bases from V and 4 bases from J, leaving 9 bases between. Germline values: CDR1 SSHAT, CDR2 FNYEAQ (reference sequence). The CDR3 extends over 15 amino acids.

This chain joins TRBV6-6 and TRBJ1-1, with 12 bases identical to TRBD1. V shed 6 bases, J shed 4 bases, and the junction held 9 bases outside the gene matches. The V gene's germline CDR1 is MNHNY and CDR2 SVGAGI (reference sequence). CDR3 length: 16 residues. CDR3 nucleotides: TGTGCCAGCAGATCCGGGACAGGGGGCAGGGGCACTGAAGCTTTCTTT. Translation: CASRSGTGGRGTEAFF.

This clone was seen just once. The chain has TRBV4-1 and TRBJ2-5; D unresolved. V was clipped by 5 bases and J by 1 base, with 14 bases between them. This CDR3 region has 15 residues. CDR1 MGHRA and CDR2 YSYEKL come from the germline V gene. The CDR3: CASSSAARFQETQYF. The CDR3, as DNA: TGCGCCAGCAGCAGCGCCGCAAGGTTCCAAGAGACCCAGTACTTC.

V usage is TRBV6-6 and J usage is TRBJ2-5; a weak D match, TRBD1 (6 bases). Trimming pared 6 bases from V and 2 bases from J, leaving 10 bases between. The CDR3 covers 13 residues. Germline CDR1 reads MNHNY; CDR2 reads SVGAGI (reference sequence). CDR3 amino acids: CASRDRLQETQYF. As DNA, the CDR3 is TGTGCCAGCAGAGACAGGCTACAAGAGACCCAGTACTTC.

J is TRBJ1-2 and V is TRBV5-1; D not certain. CDR1 is SGHRS, CDR2 YFSETQ, per germline. The CDR3 contains 13 residues. Between the trimmed V and J ends, which lost 0 bases and 4 bases, there was a span of 7 bases. CDR3 amino acids: CASSLAEAYGYTF. CDR3 coding DNA: TGCGCCAGCAGCTTGGCGGAGGCCTATGGCTACACCTTC.

V usage is TRBV9 and J usage is TRBJ2-3, with a possible D match to TRBD2 (5 bases). V was pared by 0 bases and J by 2 bases, with 13 bases between. Germline CDR1 reads SGDLS; CDR2 reads YYNGEE. The CDR3 has 16 amino acids. The CDR3 here is CASSVDYGINTDTQYF. DNA of the CDR3: TGTGCCAGCAGCGTAGATTACGGGATTAACACAGATACGCAGTATTTT.

This clone came up once. The chain recombines TRBV6-2 or TRBV6-3 with TRBJ1-5, with D possibly TRBD1 on 5 matching bases. This CDR3 has 15 amino acids. Germline V gene data show CDR1 as MNHEY and CDR2 as SVGEGT. V lost 0 bases, J lost 1 base, and 7 bases lay in between. CDR3 DNA sequence: TGTGCCAGCAGTTACTCGGACAACAGCAATCAGCCCCAGCATTTT. Its protein product is CASSYSDNSNQPQHF.

V and J are TRBV30 and TRBJ1-5, with D possibly being TRBD1 (5 bases). This CDR3 has 13 amino acids. V was clipped by 0 bases and J by 7 bases, with 10 bases between them. Germline V gene sequence: CDR1 GTSNPN, CDR2 SVGIG (reference sequence). The CDR3 sequence is CAWSVGGVQPQHF. In DNA, the CDR3 is TGTGCCTGGAGTGTCGGGGGGGTCCAGCCCCAGCATTTT.